The T cell receptor (beta chain) under discussion was sequenced for a study of shared clonotypes between healthy human individuals. Germline CDR1 SQVTM, CDR2 ANQGSEA. The CDR3 extends over 12 amino acids. The germline V and J ends were trimmed by 4 bases and 3 bases, with 8 bases remaining between them. Profiled with immunoSEQ multiplex PCR; TCRdb holds only in-frame clones, not every one. The data hold approximately 1,500,000 clones, with around 98% observed a single time. The chain carries TRBV29-1 and TRBJ2-3; D is perhaps TRBD1 (6 bases). The receptor's source is a young man in good health. Sequencing was done on a sample of naive CD4+ T cells sorted from blood. Sample subset: CD45RA+ positively selected. CDR3 region: CSVGGQTDTQYF. CDR3 DNA: TGCAGCGTTGGTGGACAGACAGATACGCAGTATTTT.